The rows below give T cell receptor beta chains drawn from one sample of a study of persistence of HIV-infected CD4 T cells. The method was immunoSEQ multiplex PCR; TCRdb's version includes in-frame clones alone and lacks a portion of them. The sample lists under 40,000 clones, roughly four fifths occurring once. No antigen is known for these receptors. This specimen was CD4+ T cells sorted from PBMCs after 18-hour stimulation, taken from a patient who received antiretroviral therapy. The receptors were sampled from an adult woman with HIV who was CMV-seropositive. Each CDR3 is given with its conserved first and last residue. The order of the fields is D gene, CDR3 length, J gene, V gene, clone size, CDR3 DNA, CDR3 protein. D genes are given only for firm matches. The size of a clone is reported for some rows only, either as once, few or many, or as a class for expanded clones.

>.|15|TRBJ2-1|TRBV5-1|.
TGCGCCAGCAGCTTGCAGGGCGTGTCCTACAATGAGCAGTTCTTC
CASSLQGVSYNEQFF
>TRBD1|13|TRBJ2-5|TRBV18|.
TGTGCCAGCTCTGGGACAGGGATAGAGACCCAGTACTTC
CASSGTGIETQYF
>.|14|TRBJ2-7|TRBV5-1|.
TGCGCCAGCAGCTTGGAAGGCAGGGCCGACGAGCAGTACTTC
CASSLEGRADEQYF
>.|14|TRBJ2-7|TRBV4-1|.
TGCGCCAGCAGCCAACAAGTCAGAATCTACGAGCAGTACTTC
CASSQQVRIYEQYF
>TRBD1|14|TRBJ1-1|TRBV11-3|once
TGTGCCAGCAGCCGGACAGGGGCTAACACTGAAGCTTTCTTT
CASSRTGANTEAFF
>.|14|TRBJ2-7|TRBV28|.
TGTGCCAGCAGTTTATATCAGGGTCACTACGAGCAGTACTTC
CASSLYQGHYEQYF
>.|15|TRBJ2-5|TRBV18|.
TGTGCCAGCTCATATGAAGCGGCCCTCCAAGAGACCCAGTACTTC
CASSYEAALQETQYF
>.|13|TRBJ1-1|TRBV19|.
TGTGCCAGTACCCCCCAACGGGACACTGAAGCTTTCTTT
CASTPQRDTEAFF
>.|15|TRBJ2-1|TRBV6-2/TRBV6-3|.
TGTGCCAGCAGTTACTCCGACCAAACCTACAATGAGCAGTTCTTC
CASSYSDQTYNEQFF
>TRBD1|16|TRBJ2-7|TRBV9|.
TGTGCCAGCAGCGCCTCCTACAGGGGGGCTGAAAACGAGCAGTACTTC
CASSASYRGAENEQYF
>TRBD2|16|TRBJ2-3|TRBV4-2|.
TGTGCCAGCAGCCTCGGACTAGCGGGGGGCACAGATACGCAGTATTTT
CASSLGLAGGTDTQYF
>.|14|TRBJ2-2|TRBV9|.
TGTGCCAGCAGCACCCGACTAGGGGTCGGGGAGCTGTTTTTT
CASSTRLGVGELFF
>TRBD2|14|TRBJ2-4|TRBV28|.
TGTGCCATCTCGGGGGGGGCCTTTAAAAACATTCAGTACTTC
CAISGGAFKNIQYF
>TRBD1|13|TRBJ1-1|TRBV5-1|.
TGCGCCAGCAGATTGGGGACAGGGCCTGAAGCTTTCTTT
CASRLGTGPEAFF
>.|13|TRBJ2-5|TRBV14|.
TGTGCCAGCAGCCATATGGGGAGAGAGACCCAGTACTTC
CASSHMGRETQYF
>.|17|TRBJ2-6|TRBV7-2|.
TGTGCCAGCAGCTTGTCGGGCCTAATCTCCGGGGCCAACGTCCTGACTTTC
CASSLSGLISGANVLTF
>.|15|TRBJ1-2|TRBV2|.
TGTGCCAGCAGTGAAGCGTCCCAGGGTGGCTATGGCTACACCTTC
CASSEASQGGYGYTF
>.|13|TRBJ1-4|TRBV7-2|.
TGTGCCAGCAGCGTGTGGTCTAATGAAAAACTGTTTTTT
CASSVWSNEKLFF
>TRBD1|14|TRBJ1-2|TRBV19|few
TGTGCCAGTAGGAGGACAGGTTCTAACTATGGCTACACCTTC
CASRRTGSNYGYTF
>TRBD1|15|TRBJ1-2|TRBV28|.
TGTGCCAGCACCCTAGGACAGGGGAATTTCTATGGCTACACCTTC
CASTLGQGNFYGYTF
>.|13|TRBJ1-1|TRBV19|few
TGTGCCAGTAGTAGAACCTGGAACACTGAAGCTTTCTTT
CASSRTWNTEAFF
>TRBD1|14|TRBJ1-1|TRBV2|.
TGTGCCAGCAGCTCAGGGGGGAAGAACACTGAAGCTTTCTTT
CASSSGGKNTEAFF
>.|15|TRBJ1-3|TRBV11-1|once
TGTGCCAGCAGCTTCGTTCACAGCTCTGGAAACACCATATATTTT
CASSFVHSSGNTIYF
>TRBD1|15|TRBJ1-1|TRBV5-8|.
TGTGCCAGCAGCCTGATGGGACAGATGAACACTGAAGCTTTCTTT
CASSLMGQMNTEAFF
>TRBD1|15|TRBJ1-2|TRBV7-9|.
TGTGCCAGCAGCTACCAGACAGGGTCGGAGGATGGCTACACCTTC
CASSYQTGSEDGYTF
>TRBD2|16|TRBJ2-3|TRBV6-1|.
TGTGCCAGCAGTGAACAACTAGCGGGGGGAACAGATACGCAGTATTTT
CASSEQLAGGTDTQYF
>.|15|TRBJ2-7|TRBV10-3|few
TGTGCCATCAGGAAAACTGGGGGTGAAGGGTACGAGCAGTACTTC
CAIRKTGGEGYEQYF
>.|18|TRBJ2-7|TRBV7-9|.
TGTGCCAGCAGCTCCTCCGGCGCGGGGCTGCCTAGCTCCTACGAGCAGTACTTC
CASSSSGAGLPSSYEQYF
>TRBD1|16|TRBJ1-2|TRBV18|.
TGTGCCAGCTCACAAAACCGACAGGGTGAGGGCTATGGCTACACCTTC
CASSQNRQGEGYGYTF
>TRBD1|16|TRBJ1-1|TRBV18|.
TGTGCCAGCTCACCCCCGTCCGGGACAGGGGGGCTTGGAGCTTTCTTT
CASSPPSGTGGLGAFF
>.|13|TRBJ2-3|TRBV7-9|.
TGTGCCGGAGAGCGGATCAGCACAGATACGCAGTATTTT
CAGERISTDTQYF
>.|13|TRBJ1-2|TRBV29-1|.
TGCAGCGTGGGTGGGGGTCCTCTCTATGGCTACACCTTC
CSVGGGPLYGYTF
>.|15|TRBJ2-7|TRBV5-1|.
TGCGCCAGCAGCTTACTAGCCGTAGGGTCCTACGAGCAGTACTTC
CASSLLAVGSYEQYF
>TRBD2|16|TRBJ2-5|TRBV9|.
TGTGCCAGCAGCGTAGGCAGCGGGGGGAACCAAGAGACCCAGTACTTC
CASSVGSGGNQETQYF
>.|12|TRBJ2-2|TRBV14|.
TGTGCCAGCAGCCAGGTCCTCGGGGAGCTGTTTTTT
CASSQVLGELFF
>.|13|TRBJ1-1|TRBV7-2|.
TGTGCCAGCAGCGCCACCGCTAACACTGAAGCTTTCTTT
CASSATANTEAFF
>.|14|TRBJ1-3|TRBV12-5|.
TGTGCTAGTGGTCCCCCGGGGACAGGAAACACCATATATTTT
CASGPPGTGNTIYF
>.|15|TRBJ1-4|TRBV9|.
TGTGCCAGCAGCGGCCCTGGGACCCGGGGCGAAAAACTGTTTTTT
CASSGPGTRGEKLFF
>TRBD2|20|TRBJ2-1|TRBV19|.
TGTGCCAGTAGTGGGACCCCGGGACTAGCGGGAGGGAGGGGGTACAATGAGCAGTTCTTC
CASSGTPGLAGGRGYNEQFF
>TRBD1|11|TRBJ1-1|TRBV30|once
TGTGCCTGCCAGGGGGATACTGAAGCTTTCTTT
CACQGDTEAFF
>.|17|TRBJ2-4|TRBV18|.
TGTGCCAGCTCTCCACCCGGGGGTGGAGGTAGCAAAAACATTCAGTACTTC
CASSPPGGGGSKNIQYF
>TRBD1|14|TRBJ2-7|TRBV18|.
TGTGCCAGCTCAACGCGGACAGGAGTACACGAGCAGTACTTC
CASSTRTGVHEQYF
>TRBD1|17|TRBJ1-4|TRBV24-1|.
TGTGCCACCAGCCCCGGCGGCAGGGGGACGGGATATGAAAAACTGTTTTTT
CATSPGGRGTGYEKLFF
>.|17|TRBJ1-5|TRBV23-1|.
TGCGCCAGCAGTCAGGGGGCAGCGTGGTATAGCAATCAGCCCCAGCATTTT
CASSQGAAWYSNQPQHF
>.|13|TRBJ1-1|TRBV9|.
TGTGCCAGCAGCGTAGGGGGGTACACTGAAGCTTTCTTT
CASSVGGYTEAFF
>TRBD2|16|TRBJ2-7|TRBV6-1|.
TGTGCCAGCAGTGAACCTGGGACTAGCGGAACCTACGAGCAGTACTTC
CASSEPGTSGTYEQYF
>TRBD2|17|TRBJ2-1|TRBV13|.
TGTGCCAGCAGCCGGGGACTAGCGGGGGACTCCTACAATGAGCAGTTCTTC
CASSRGLAGDSYNEQFF
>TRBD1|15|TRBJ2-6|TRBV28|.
TGTGCCAGCAGTTCCAGGGGGCTTGGGGCCAACGTCCTGACTTTC
CASSSRGLGANVLTF